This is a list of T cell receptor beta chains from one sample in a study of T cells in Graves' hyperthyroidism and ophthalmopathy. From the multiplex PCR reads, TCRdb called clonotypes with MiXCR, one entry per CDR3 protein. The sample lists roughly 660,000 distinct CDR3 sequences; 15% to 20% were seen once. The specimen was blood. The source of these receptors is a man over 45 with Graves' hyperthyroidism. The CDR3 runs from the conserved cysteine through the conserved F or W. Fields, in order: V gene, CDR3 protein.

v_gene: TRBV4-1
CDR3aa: CASSQDLARAHERLFF

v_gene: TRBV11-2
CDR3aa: CASGKGSYEQYF

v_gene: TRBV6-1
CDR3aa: CASRGGLNNEQFF

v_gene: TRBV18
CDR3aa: CASSEQNQETQYF

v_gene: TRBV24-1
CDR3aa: CATSDARDIGSEQFF

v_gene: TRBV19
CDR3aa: CASSSGVGQPQHF

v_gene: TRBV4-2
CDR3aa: CASSQDWAGHYGYTF

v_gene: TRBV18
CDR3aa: CASSPGGAQGQPQHF

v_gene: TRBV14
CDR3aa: CASSHIGTVSYEQYF

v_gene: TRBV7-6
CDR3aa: CASSGTVGAGELFF

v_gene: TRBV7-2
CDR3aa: CASRPTGGEQFF

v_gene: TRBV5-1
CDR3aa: CASSRTLTGGANTGELFF

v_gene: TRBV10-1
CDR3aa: CASSEGTTGELFF

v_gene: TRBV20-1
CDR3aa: CSAKSGGGLTDTQYF

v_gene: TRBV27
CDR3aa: CASSSLTLEQYF

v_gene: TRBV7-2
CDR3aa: CASSLEQGGAEAFF

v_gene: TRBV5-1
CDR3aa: CASSMREGNYEQYF

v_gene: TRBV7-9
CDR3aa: CASSLHTGRVSEQYF

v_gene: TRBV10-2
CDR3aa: CASSDASGRATYNEQFF

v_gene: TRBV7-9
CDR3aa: CASSLAPPGTGLAPGGLFF

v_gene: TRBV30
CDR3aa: CAWSGTGDPEQYF

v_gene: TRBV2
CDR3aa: CASSEGGWIGQAYF

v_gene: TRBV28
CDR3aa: CASSSGQPWGQPQHF

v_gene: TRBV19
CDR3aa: CASSTLTGGTYNEQFF

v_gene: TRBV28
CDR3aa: CASSPRTESPLHF

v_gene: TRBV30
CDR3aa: CAWAQGHTGELFF

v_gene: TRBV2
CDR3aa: CASSRTSGTPGETQYF

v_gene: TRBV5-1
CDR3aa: CASSLVLAEQETQYF

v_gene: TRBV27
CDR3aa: CASSKDSPGAYEQYF

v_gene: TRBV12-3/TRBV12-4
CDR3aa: CASRSAGGGTDTQYF

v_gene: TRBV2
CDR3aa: CASSARQGTGNTIYF

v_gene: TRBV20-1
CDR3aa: CSAIARGVSNQPQHF

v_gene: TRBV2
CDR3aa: CASSAADANYGYTF

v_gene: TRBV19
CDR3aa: CASLRGVNYGYTF

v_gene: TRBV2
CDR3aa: CASIPLGIAGSDTQYF

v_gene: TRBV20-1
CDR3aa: CSASGTVLAKNIQYF